Listed below are T cell receptor beta chains from one sample, sequenced in a study of identical twins. In TCRdb, the 5' RACE reads were re-called with MiXCR into one record per CDR3 protein. The sample includes under 800,000 distinct CDR3 sequences, 20% to 25% of them seen just once. This sample also appeared in a second study, on T cells expressing NK-cell markers.

The sequenced sample consisted of PBMCs. These receptors came from a woman in her late teens or twenties in good health. Each CDR3 is given with its conserved first and last residue. The order of the fields is clone size, V gene, J gene, D gene, CDR3 protein, CDR3 DNA. The D gene is left open where the match is weak. A row's size may be missing; if present it is once, few, many or a size class.

abundance: NA; v_gene: TRBV9; j_gene: TRBJ2-3; d_gene: NA; CDR3aa: CASSALTSSDTQYF; CDR3nt: TGTGCCAGCAGCGCCCTCACTAGCTCAGATACGCAGTATTTT
abundance: few; v_gene: TRBV5-6; j_gene: TRBJ2-1; d_gene: NA; CDR3aa: CASSPPRTFNEQFF; CDR3nt: TGTGCCAGCAGCCCGCCTCGTACTTTCAATGAGCAGTTCTTC
abundance: few; v_gene: TRBV5-1; j_gene: TRBJ2-7; d_gene: NA; CDR3aa: CASSLDLEGGTYEQYF; CDR3nt: TGCGCCAGCAGCCTGGACCTGGAGGGTGGCACCTACGAGCAGTACTTC
abundance: many; v_gene: TRBV3-1; j_gene: TRBJ1-6; d_gene: TRBD1; CDR3aa: CASSGQGISPLHF; CDR3nt: TGTGCCAGCAGTGGACAGGGCATTTCACCCCTCCACTTT
abundance: NA; v_gene: TRBV20-1; j_gene: TRBJ2-7; d_gene: NA; CDR3aa: CSASRTEWGSYEQYF; CDR3nt: TGCAGTGCTAGCCGGACGGAGTGGGGGTCCTACGAGCAGTACTTC
abundance: few; v_gene: TRBV4-1; j_gene: TRBJ2-7; d_gene: NA; CDR3aa: CASSQQGGQQYF; CDR3nt: TGCGCCAGCAGCCAACAGGGGGGACAACAGTACTTC
abundance: NA; v_gene: TRBV10-3; j_gene: TRBJ2-1; d_gene: NA; CDR3aa: CAISREGTGTRGNEQFF; CDR3nt: TGTGCCATCAGCAGAGAGGGGACCGGAACCCGGGGCAATGAGCAGTTCTTC
abundance: NA; v_gene: TRBV7-2; j_gene: TRBJ2-2; d_gene: NA; CDR3aa: CASSASGELFF; CDR3nt: TGTGCCAGCAGCGCATCCGGGGAGCTGTTTTTT
abundance: few; v_gene: TRBV7-9; j_gene: TRBJ1-1; d_gene: TRBD1; CDR3aa: CASSDTGTGITEAFF; CDR3nt: TGTGCCAGCAGCGATACCGGGACAGGGATCACTGAAGCTTTCTTT
abundance: NA; v_gene: TRBV5-1; j_gene: TRBJ1-6; d_gene: NA; CDR3aa: CASSLSGRDSPLHF; CDR3nt: TGCGCCAGCAGCTTGTCGGGGCGGGATTCACCCCTCCACTTT
abundance: few; v_gene: TRBV7-9; j_gene: TRBJ2-7; d_gene: TRBD2; CDR3aa: CASSSWTSGRASYEQYF; CDR3nt: TGTGCCAGCAGCTCGTGGACTAGCGGGAGGGCATCCTACGAGCAGTACTTC
abundance: NA; v_gene: TRBV7-9; j_gene: TRBJ2-7; d_gene: NA; CDR3aa: CASSLDIKGLQYF; CDR3nt: TGTGCCAGCAGCTTAGACATTAAGGGGTTGCAGTACTTC
abundance: NA; v_gene: TRBV7-9; j_gene: TRBJ2-2; d_gene: NA; CDR3aa: CASSPRLVQVVTGELFF; CDR3nt: TGTGCCAGCAGCCCCAGGCTGGTACAGGTGGTCACCGGGGAGCTGTTTTTT
abundance: NA; v_gene: TRBV6-4; j_gene: TRBJ2-1; d_gene: TRBD2; CDR3aa: CASSDWTTSGGPGEQFF; CDR3nt: TGTGCCAGCAGTGACTGGACGACTAGCGGGGGGCCTGGTGAGCAGTTCTTC
abundance: NA; v_gene: TRBV5-1; j_gene: TRBJ2-1; d_gene: TRBD2; CDR3aa: CASSYGGGVNEQFF; CDR3nt: TGCGCCAGCAGCTACGGGGGAGGGGTCAATGAGCAGTTCTTC
abundance: many; v_gene: TRBV6-5; j_gene: TRBJ1-1; d_gene: TRBD1; CDR3aa: CASSLQGSHTEAFF; CDR3nt: TGTGCCAGCAGTTTACAGGGGAGCCACACTGAAGCTTTCTTT
abundance: many; v_gene: TRBV20-1; j_gene: TRBJ2-1; d_gene: TRBD2; CDR3aa: CSAREIVAGGGYEQFF; CDR3nt: TGCAGTGCTAGGGAAATCGTAGCGGGAGGAGGCTATGAGCAGTTCTTC
abundance: many; v_gene: TRBV7-2; j_gene: TRBJ1-3; d_gene: NA; CDR3aa: CASSSPGRRGNTIYF; CDR3nt: TGTGCCAGCAGCTCCCCGGGTCGACGGGGAAACACCATATATTTT
abundance: few; v_gene: TRBV5-1; j_gene: TRBJ2-7; d_gene: TRBD2; CDR3aa: CASSLRAGAGSYEQYF; CDR3nt: TGCGCCAGCAGCTTGAGAGCGGGGGCCGGTTCCTACGAGCAGTACTTC
abundance: few; v_gene: TRBV20-1; j_gene: TRBJ1-5; d_gene: TRBD1; CDR3aa: CSASVVTGDYQPQHF; CDR3nt: TGCAGTGCTAGCGTAGTGACAGGGGACTATCAGCCCCAGCATTTT
abundance: NA; v_gene: TRBV7-3; j_gene: TRBJ2-1; d_gene: NA; CDR3aa: CASSSDREGSYNEQFF; CDR3nt: TGTGCCAGCAGCTCCGACAGGGAGGGGTCCTACAATGAGCAGTTCTTC
abundance: NA; v_gene: TRBV5-1; j_gene: TRBJ2-7; d_gene: NA; CDR3aa: CASSPVQGNYEQYF; CDR3nt: TGCGCCAGCAGCCCAGTTCAGGGGAACTACGAGCAGTACTTC
abundance: many; v_gene: TRBV5-6; j_gene: TRBJ2-5; d_gene: NA; CDR3aa: CASSRPMDGGETQYF; CDR3nt: TGTGCCAGCAGCCGCCCTATGGATGGGGGCGAGACCCAGTACTTC
abundance: few; v_gene: TRBV12-3/TRBV12-4; j_gene: TRBJ2-7; d_gene: TRBD1; CDR3aa: CASSAGTAISTPYF; CDR3nt: TGTGCCAGCAGTGCCGGGACAGCAATATCAACCCCGTACTTC
abundance: NA; v_gene: TRBV13; j_gene: TRBJ2-7; d_gene: NA; CDR3aa: CASSLGSVVYEQYF; CDR3nt: TGTGCCAGCAGCTTAGGGAGCGTGGTCTACGAGCAGTACTTC
abundance: NA; v_gene: TRBV5-1; j_gene: TRBJ2-7; d_gene: NA; CDR3aa: CASSLGLSGIYEQYF; CDR3nt: TGCGCCAGCAGCTTAGGACTCTCGGGTATCTACGAGCAGTACTTC
abundance: NA; v_gene: TRBV6-4; j_gene: TRBJ2-3; d_gene: TRBD2; CDR3aa: CASSPQAGGEDTQYF; CDR3nt: TGTGCCAGCAGCCCACAGGCGGGGGGGGAAGATACGCAGTATTTT
abundance: many; v_gene: TRBV5-1; j_gene: TRBJ2-7; d_gene: TRBD2; CDR3aa: CASSFTSVYEQYF; CDR3nt: TGCGCCAGCAGTTTTACTAGCGTGTACGAGCAGTACTTC
abundance: few; v_gene: TRBV20-1; j_gene: TRBJ1-6; d_gene: NA; CDR3aa: CSARDAGPASPLHF; CDR3nt: TGCAGTGCTAGAGATGCTGGGCCTGCTTCACCCCTCCACTTT
abundance: NA; v_gene: TRBV12-3/TRBV12-4; j_gene: TRBJ2-6; d_gene: NA; CDR3aa: CASSDTGSGANVLTF; CDR3nt: TGTGCCAGCAGTGATACAGGGTCTGGGGCCAACGTCCTGACTTTC
abundance: few; v_gene: TRBV7-2; j_gene: TRBJ2-1; d_gene: NA; CDR3aa: CASSLAGRDNEQFF; CDR3nt: TGTGCCAGCAGCTTGGCGGGAAGGGACAATGAGCAGTTCTTC
abundance: NA; v_gene: TRBV20-1; j_gene: TRBJ2-1; d_gene: NA; CDR3aa: CGAKRSSEQFF; CDR3nt: TGCGGTGCTAAGAGGAGCAGTGAGCAGTTCTTC
abundance: NA; v_gene: TRBV20-1; j_gene: TRBJ2-3; d_gene: TRBD2; CDR3aa: CSVREHTSGRNTQYF; CDR3nt: TGCAGTGTTAGAGAACACACTAGCGGGAGGAATACGCAGTATTTT
abundance: NA; v_gene: TRBV27; j_gene: TRBJ2-1; d_gene: TRBD1; CDR3aa: CASSLLGTGINEQFF; CDR3nt: TGTGCCAGCAGTTTATTGGGGACAGGGATCAATGAGCAGTTCTTC
abundance: NA; v_gene: TRBV29-1; j_gene: TRBJ2-5; d_gene: NA; CDR3aa: CSVVPGPRETQYF; CDR3nt: TGCAGCGTTGTACCCGGGCCCCGAGAGACCCAGTACTTC
abundance: NA; v_gene: TRBV12-3/TRBV12-4; j_gene: TRBJ2-5; d_gene: TRBD2; CDR3aa: CASSLVLAGVIGETQYF; CDR3nt: TGTGCCAGCAGTTTAGTACTAGCGGGAGTCATAGGAGAGACCCAGTACTTC
abundance: NA; v_gene: TRBV12-3/TRBV12-4; j_gene: TRBJ2-1; d_gene: NA; CDR3aa: CASSSQPGNYNEQFF; CDR3nt: TGTGCCAGCAGTTCCCAGCCAGGGAACTACAATGAGCAGTTCTTC
abundance: few; v_gene: TRBV7-6; j_gene: TRBJ1-3; d_gene: NA; CDR3aa: CASSLVPTGAIGNTIYF; CDR3nt: TGTGCCAGCAGCTTAGTCCCGACGGGAGCGATTGGAAACACCATATATTTT
abundance: NA; v_gene: TRBV24-1; j_gene: TRBJ2-7; d_gene: NA; CDR3aa: CATSDPKEGKRAAQYF; CDR3nt: TGTGCCACCAGTGACCCCAAGGAGGGAAAACGGGCCGCCCAGTACTTC
abundance: NA; v_gene: TRBV12-3/TRBV12-4; j_gene: TRBJ2-1; d_gene: NA; CDR3aa: CASSRGSPSYNEQFF; CDR3nt: TGTGCCAGCTCCCGAGGGAGTCCCTCCTACAATGAGCAGTTCTTC
abundance: many; v_gene: TRBV12-3/TRBV12-4; j_gene: TRBJ1-1; d_gene: TRBD1; CDR3aa: CASSLTGYTEAFF; CDR3nt: TGTGCCAGCAGTTTGACAGGGTACACTGAAGCTTTCTTT
abundance: few; v_gene: TRBV20-1; j_gene: TRBJ2-1; d_gene: TRBD2; CDR3aa: CSAKSGGVYNEQFF; CDR3nt: TGCAGTGCTAAAAGCGGGGGGGTTTACAATGAGCAGTTCTTC
abundance: NA; v_gene: TRBV12-3/TRBV12-4; j_gene: TRBJ2-1; d_gene: NA; CDR3aa: CASSFFRFEQFF; CDR3nt: TGTGCCAGCAGTTTCTTCCGTTTTGAGCAGTTCTTC
abundance: many; v_gene: TRBV12-3/TRBV12-4; j_gene: TRBJ2-1; d_gene: TRBD2; CDR3aa: CASSLSGGNEQFF; CDR3nt: TGTGCCAGCAGCCTTAGCGGGGGGAATGAGCAGTTCTTC
abundance: NA; v_gene: TRBV6-1; j_gene: TRBJ1-2; d_gene: NA; CDR3aa: CASSKTAGQGYTF; CDR3nt: TGTGCCAGCAGTAAAACGGCAGGACAGGGCTACACCTTC
abundance: NA; v_gene: TRBV20-1; j_gene: TRBJ2-7; d_gene: TRBD2; CDR3aa: CSAAGTSGGSYEQYF; CDR3nt: TGCAGTGCCGCCGGGACTAGCGGGGGCTCCTACGAGCAGTACTTC
abundance: few; v_gene: TRBV19; j_gene: TRBJ1-2; d_gene: NA; CDR3aa: CASRGVRRDPWNGYTF; CDR3nt: TGTGCCAGTAGAGGAGTCAGACGGGACCCCTGGAATGGCTACACCTTC
abundance: many; v_gene: TRBV20-1; j_gene: TRBJ2-7; d_gene: NA; CDR3aa: CSARFGGPYEQYF; CDR3nt: TGCAGTGCTAGATTCGGGGGGCCCTACGAGCAGTACTTC
abundance: few; v_gene: TRBV29-1; j_gene: TRBJ2-7; d_gene: TRBD1; CDR3aa: CSAGGTGGDEQYF; CDR3nt: TGCAGCGCAGGAGGGACAGGGGGCGATGAGCAGTACTTC
abundance: many; v_gene: TRBV12-5; j_gene: TRBJ2-7; d_gene: NA; CDR3aa: CASGLGSSSFGEQYF; CDR3nt: TGTGCTAGTGGTTTGGGGTCCAGCTCCTTTGGCGAGCAGTACTTC